The 5 T cell receptor beta chains reported below all come from one sample, sequenced in a study of regulatory T cells in long-lasting Graves disease. Time point defined: persistent/refractory GD, antithyroid drugs over 5 years with positive TRAb. Preparation of the TCR library used RNA extracted from PBMCs. The TCR beta library used iRepertoire HTBI primers with Arm-PCR amplification of CDR3. TCRdb reprocessed the multiplex PCR reads via MiXCR and lists one record per CDR3 protein. The sample includes 400,000 to 450,000 distinct CDR3 sequences, around 20% seen only once; the top ten take approximately 25%. Sequences were derived from peripheral blood mononuclear cells (PBMCs), sampled when the disease was refractory, from a patient treated with antithyroid drugs. The source of these receptors is a female donor with Graves disease.

This clonotype was detected only a few times. The gene calls are TRBV20-1 and TRBJ2-2; TRBD2 matches 10 bases. Looked up from germline, CDR1 is DFQATT and CDR2 is SNEGSKA (reference sequence). Germline trimming cut 0 bases from V and 0 bases from J; bases unmatched to any gene: 7. CDR3 length: 18 residues. The CDR3 sequence is CSARDPLSGRANTGELFF. The CDR3 DNA is TGCAGTGCTAGAGATCCTTTGAGCGGGAGGGCGAACACCGGGGAGCTGTTTTTT.

The CDR3 DNA follows: TGTGCCATCAAGACCGGGACAGGGGGCGGCTATGGCTACACCTTC. The encoded protein is CAIKTGTGGGYGYTF. This chain uses TRBV10-3 with TRBJ1-2, with 12 nucleotides matching TRBD1. The V and J ends lost 7 bases and 4 bases, in that order; junction bases with no gene match: 7. From germline, CDR1 is ENHRY and CDR2 SYGVKD. This CDR3 region has 15 residues.

This clonotype was detected many times. The gene calls are TRBV6-1 and TRBJ1-2; TRBD1 might be the D (5 bases). There are 12 residues in the CDR3. Trimming took off 5 bases at V and 6 bases at J, with 10 bases between the two ends. Germline CDR1 is MNHNS and CDR2 is SASEGT. Here the CDR3 reads CASSTRADGYTF. CDR3 in DNA: TGTGCCAGCAGTACCAGGGCAGATGGCTACACCTTC.

This clonotype has only a few counts. The chain couples TRBV25-1 to TRBJ1-5; D is unclear. Trimming cost V 3 bases and J 9 bases, with 12 bases left between them. The CDR3 loop spans 13 amino acids. CDR1 and CDR2 from the germline V gene are MGHDK and SYGVNS. CDR3 loop: CASSDLTGGPQHF. The CDR3 coding sequence is TGTGCCAGCAGTGACCTGACGGGAGGGCCCCAGCATTTT.

The chain joins TRBV6-2 or TRBV6-3 to TRBJ2-7, with a possible D match to TRBD1 (6 bases). Trimming cost V 6 bases and J 4 bases, with 13 bases left between them. The CDR3 extends over 13 amino acids. Germline-derived CDR1 and CDR2 are MNHEY and SVGEGT. The CDR3 is CASRNLQGYEQYF. CDR3 sequence (DNA): TGTGCCAGCAGGAACTTACAGGGTTACGAGCAGTACTTC.